Listed here is a single TCR beta chain. The CDR3 length is 17 residues. Germline assignment: CDR1 SNHLY and CDR2 FYNNEI. Germline trimming cut 2 bases from V and 4 bases from J; bases unmatched to any gene: 12. This specimen belongs to a study of shared T cell receptors in the human thymus. The data were produced by immunoSEQ multiplex PCR, yet TCRdb's version contains in-frame clones alone and is incomplete. The sample has 700,000 or so clones, over 75% seen once. The same specimen was also included in a second study, on human thymus T cells.

This clonotype originated in a girl under two years old with a congenital heart defect. Sample: thymocytes. This chain joins TRBV2 and TRBJ1-1, with 8 bases aligning to TRBD1. DNA of the CDR3: TGTGCCAGCAGTGAAAAATTCAGGGGGCGAGTCATCACTGAAGCTTTCTTT. Its translation is CASSEKFRGRVITEAFF.